Given below is one T cell receptor beta chain in context. Its antigen is as yet unknown. The source of the sample is a study of vaccination and CD4 T cells after COVID-19. Documented treatment: approximately nine-day PBMC culture with coronavirus spike peptide pools or control peptides (ViraFEST assay). Cultured CD4+ T cells had their DNA profiled by the Oncomine TCR Beta short-read assay. TCRdb independently ran MiXCR on the PCR reads; one entry per CDR3 protein. The repertoire includes about 14,000 distinct CDR3 sequences, 53% of them detected once, and 10% sits in the top ten. There are 12 residues in the CDR3. V dropped 8 bases and J dropped 6; count of bases not matched to a gene: 4. Germline V gene lookup returns CDR1 ENHRY and CDR2 SYGVKD.

Sequencing used CD4+ T cells from blood, cultured in vitro, obtained before SARS-CoV-2 vaccination. The chain recombines TRBV10-3 with TRBJ2-4; 7 bases line up with TRBD2. This receptor was identified in a human donor who had recovered from COVID-19. The CDR3 region is CAIGASGNIQYF. Here the CDR3 DNA reads TGTGCCATCGGCGCTAGCGGAAACATTCAGTACTTC.